This TCR beta chain came from a study of identical twins listed by TCRdb under 2016. For the wider study: To test whether fetal clonotypes persist, the study used deep sequencing on TCR alpha and beta repertoires from monozygotic twins, unrelated adults of various ages, and cord blood. Replicate twin experiments were performed at different times using different library preparation protocols to rule out contamination.

Results the study describes overall, beyond this receptor: Fewer insertions were carried by abundant cord blood beta clonotypes; a weaker similar trend was observed in young adult naive repertoires, while no such trend was observed in memory repertoires. In monozygotic twins, recombination models systematically underestimated out-of-frame TCR alpha sharing, but the models matched the sharing seen between unrelated individuals. Out-of-frame TCR alpha sequences shared between twins showed an excess of low generation-probability sequences compared with coincidental sharing between unrelated individuals. Because the same donors could not be followed over many years, conclusions were based on cross-sectional statistical analysis. A weaker excess of twin sharing was found in beta out-of-frame sequences because the signal-to-noise ratio was lowered by fewer shared sequences. Invariant T cells such as MAIT and iNKT could partly confound zero-insertion analyses, although diverse VJ usage argued against such confounding for most clonotypes.

Every donor was a healthy Caucasian. Three pairs of female monozygotic twins, all aged about 18 to 29 years, made up the twin cohort. Positive isolation kits from Invitrogen were used to isolate CD4+ and CD8+ T cell populations. Comments on this clonotype: Which antigen it targets is not known. Base-call qualities are not available, and no considerably larger clone is one nucleotide away.

The library was generated by 5' RACE. The sequencer listed for this sample is Illumina HiSeq 2000. A universal primer binding site was added through template switching, and the final cDNA carried a unique molecular identifier so that TCR cDNA molecules could be counted accurately. Specific primers in the conserved constant-segment region were used to synthesize first-strand cDNA for TCR alpha and beta chains. To control for contamination, every cDNA library carried two barcodes: a SMART-Mk sample barcode plus Illumina barcodes. TruSeq adapter sequences along with Illumina sample barcodes were introduced in two successive PCR steps. TCR alpha and beta cDNA libraries were sequenced on the Illumina HiSeq platform with custom primers. The original pipeline was this. Unique molecular identifiers were extracted from raw reads with MiGEC, and CDR3 positions were determined with MiXCR. Recombination models were inferred per individual with the repgenHMM and IGoR tools using an EM algorithm. Shared clonotypes were analyzed with the tcR package in R, and sharing was normalized by the product of cloneset sizes. To study raw recombination without the effects of thymic and clonal selection, out-of-frame nonproductive sequences were analyzed. The raw public reads went through TCRdb reprocessing: fastp at Q25, MiXCR clone calling, in-frame beta chains kept. When rows share a CDR3 protein, they turn into one entry using the most common DNA and genes. These V and J calls originate from TCRdb's pipeline instead of the authors' own analysis. The sample yields 400,000 to 550,000 distinct CDR3 sequences; 24% were counted once. Just under 3% of the sample is in the top ten clones.

The V and J ends are trimmed by 4 bases and 4 bases, leaving 16 bases between them. Taken from the germline V gene, the CDR1 and CDR2 loops are SGHTA and FQGNSA. The CDR3 has 15 amino acids, counting the end cysteine and phenylalanine. Solely the CDR3 DNA is kept, with 45 bases framed from the first base. These records were also assigned to another study, of T cells expressing NK-cell markers. The second study's authors report: TCR beta-chain repertoires were profiled in sorted CD3+CD56+NKG2C+, CD3+CD56+NKG2C- and CD3+CD56-NKG2C+ T-cell subsets from several donors. Of the eight sequenced donors, seven were found to be HCMV-seropositive and one was found to be HCMV-seronegative. To restrict sorting to alphabetaTCR-expressing T cells, an anti-gammadeltaTCR antibody was added in several experiments. In six donors, the dominant CD3+CD56+NKG2C+ clonotypes were among the top 10 CD8+ clonotypes and accounted for roughly 1.0-7.5% of CD8+ T cells. Those dominant clonotypes were again the most abundant among CD3+CD56-NKG2C+ cells in a few donors, at roughly 28.3-60.1%. Whether the expanded NKG2C-expressing T cell clones were specific for HCMV antigens remained unclear. All eight donors whose samples were sequenced were randomly selected healthy volunteers, three of them men and five women. A commercial ELISA kit detecting HCMV-specific IgG in serum was used to determine HCMV serostatus. MIGEC was used to demultiplex reads and group reads by UMI, and MiTCR was used to assemble and quantify clonotypes. Only TCR cDNA sequences supported by at least two reads were kept to exclude erroneous sequences. The tcR package was used for downstream repertoire analysis, and clonotypes were matched between fractions using CDR3 nucleotide sequence together with V segment. VDJmatch was used to annotate antigen specificity against VDJdb, with one amino acid substitution in CDR3 permitted.

The V and J genes are TRBV7-2 and TRBJ1-1; the D gene is possibly TRBD1, with 6 bases matching. The clonotype originates from a woman aged 18 to 35 in good health. Sequencing used CD4+ T cells sorted from blood. The CDR3 reads as follows: CASSSQGGRVTEAFF. The DNA reads TGTGCCAGCAGCTCTCAAGGGGGAAGGGTCACTGAAGCTTTCTTT.